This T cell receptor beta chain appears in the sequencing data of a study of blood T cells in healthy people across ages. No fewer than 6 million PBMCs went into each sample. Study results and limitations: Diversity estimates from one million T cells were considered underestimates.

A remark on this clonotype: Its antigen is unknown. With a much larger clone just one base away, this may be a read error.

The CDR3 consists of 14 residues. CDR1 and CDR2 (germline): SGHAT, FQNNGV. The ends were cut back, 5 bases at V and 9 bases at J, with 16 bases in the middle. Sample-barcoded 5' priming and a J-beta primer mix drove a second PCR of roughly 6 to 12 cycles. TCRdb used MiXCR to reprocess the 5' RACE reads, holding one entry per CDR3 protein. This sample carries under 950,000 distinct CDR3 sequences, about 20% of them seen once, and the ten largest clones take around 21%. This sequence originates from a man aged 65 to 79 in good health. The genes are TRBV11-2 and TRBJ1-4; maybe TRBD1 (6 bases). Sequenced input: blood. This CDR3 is CASSEIRDNQKLFF. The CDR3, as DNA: TGTGCCAGCAGCGAAATCCGGGACAATCAAAAACTGTTTTTT.